The entry that follows covers one T cell receptor (beta chain) sequence. Its specificity is not known. Unique molecular identifiers were included in an RNA-based 3' RACE TCR library. Using its own MiXCR run on the 3' RACE reads, TCRdb lists one record per CDR3 protein. The top ten hold 0.7% of the sample, which has 40,000 to 50,000 distinct CDR3 sequences, approximately 4.3% seen once. The data belong to a study of HIV-infected children after antiretroviral therapy interruption. Study-level information: All children had CD4+ count above 500 and viral load below 50 copies/ml. Interruption-arm sampling covered weeks 0, 12, interruption end (24 or 48), and about 3 years post-study.

Stated treatment: PENTA 11 planned treatment interruption arm or continuous ART arm. CDR3 length: 14 residues. Germline values: CDR1 SGHNT, CDR2 YYREEE (reference sequence). V was clipped by 1 base and J by 2 bases, with 10 bases between them. Findings of the study overall: Naive CD4+ sequences overlapped less between time points once interruption began.

V and J are TRBV5-4 and TRBJ2-7, with D unresolved. Sequenced material: CD45RA+ CD4+ T cells from PBMCs, pooled from several time points, taken from a donor given antiretroviral therapy, either interrupted or continuous. The subset denotes: naive CD4+ CD45RA+ CD45RO- T cells. The source of this sequence is a pool of human donors with HIV. The CDR3 DNA is TGTGCCAGCAGCTTGATGCCGTTTACCTACGAGCAGTACTTC. Its protein product is CASSLMPFTYEQYF.